A single sample is the source of the 9 T cell receptor beta chains below, sequenced in a study of T-cell memory formation after mild COVID-19. TCRdb ran MiXCR on the 5' RACE reads and lists one entry per CDR3 protein. The sample records 350,000 to 500,000 distinct CDR3 sequences, 15% to 25% being singletons. Sequenced sample: PBMCs or a T cell subset sorted from them (not recorded which). The source of these receptors is an adult woman who had mild COVID-19 (a few samples of this study predate the infection). Cell type and time point are not known.

The CDR3 DNA sequence: TGTGCCAGCAGCATCCAGGGGGTCCCTGAAGCTTTCTTT. This translates into CASSIQGVPEAFF. V and J are TRBV3-1 and TRBJ1-1; 7 bases are shared with TRBD1. CDR1 is LGHDT and CDR2 is YNNKEL in the germline V gene (reference sequence). CDR3 size: 13 residues. V trimming: 5 bases; J trimming: 6 bases; junction bases outside the gene matches: 6.

This chain links TRBV20-1 with TRBJ1-2; D unclear. The CDR3 is 14 amino acids. CDR1 and CDR2 (germline): DFQATT, SNEGSKA (reference sequence). The V gene lost 0 bases and the J gene lost 5 bases, with 13 bases spanning the gap. The CDR3 region is CSARDSGKRYGYTF. CDR3 coding DNA: TGCAGTGCTAGAGACTCAGGAAAAAGATATGGCTACACCTTC.

The rearrangement joins TRBV29-1 to TRBJ2-6; D is unclear. The CDR3 loop spans 13 amino acids. V lost 6 bases, J lost 0 bases, and 6 bases lay in between. Germline V gives CDR1 SQVTM, CDR2 ANQGSEA. The CDR3 region is CSVATSGANVLTF. Here the CDR3 DNA reads TGCAGCGTAGCCACCTCTGGGGCCAACGTCCTGACTTTC. Full variable domain (outside the CDR3, taken from reference TRBV29-1 and TRBJ2-6): SAVISQKPSRDICQRGTSLTIQCQVDSQVTMMFWYRQQPGQSLTLIATANQGSEATYESGFVIDKFPISRPNLTFSTLTVSNMSPEDSSIYLCSVATSGANVLTFGAGSRLTVL.

This clonotype showed up just a few times. The V call is TRBV9, the J call TRBJ2-7; TRBD2 matches 12 bases. Per the germline V gene, CDR1 is SGDLS and CDR2 is YYNGEE. This CDR3 is 20 amino acids long. J gave up 0 bases and V 0 bases, and 13 bases lay outside the gene matches. The CDR3 loop is CASSVVSSVTSGGSSYEQYF. The CDR3 nucleotides read TGTGCCAGCAGCGTAGTGTCGTCGGTAACTAGCGGGGGGAGCTCCTACGAGCAGTACTTC.

The rearrangement uses TRBV11-2 and TRBJ1-4; TRBD1 is a possible D gene (6 bases). V lost 5 bases to trimming and J lost 4 bases, with 20 bases between them. This CDR3 is built from 17 residues. Germline V lookup: CDR1 SGHAT, CDR2 FQNNGV. In DNA, the CDR3 is TGTGCCAGCAGCCCGGGCACAGGGAGGGGGATTAATGAAAAACTGTTTTTT. This codes for CASSPGTGRGINEKLFF. Full variable domain (outside the CDR3, taken from reference TRBV11-2 and TRBJ1-4): EAGVAQSPRYKIIEKRQSVAFWCNPISGHATLYWYQQILGQGPKLLIQFQNNGVVDDSQLPKDRFSAERLKGVDSTLKIQPAKLEDSAVYLCASSPGTGRGINEKLFFGSGTQLSVL.

This clonotype has more than one count but fewer than ten. J is TRBJ2-7 and V is TRBV9; D call uncertain. V lost 0 bases and J 5 bases, leaving 9 bases between the germline ends. This CDR3 is built from 13 residues. CDR1 SGDLS and CDR2 YYNGEE come from the germline V gene. The CDR3 DNA is TGTGCCAGCAGCGTAGGACTCGTCGACGAGCAGTACTTC. It is translated as CASSVGLVDEQYF.

This chain uses TRBV12-3 or TRBV12-4 with TRBJ2-3, with D hard to call. With 6 bases removed from V and 6 bases from J, the gap between germline ends came to 13 bases. This CDR3 is 13 amino acids long. CDR3: CASRRRLGDTQYF. CDR3 nucleotides: TGTGCCAGCAGACGTAGACTCGGGGATACGCAGTATTTT.

This clonotype came up many times. This sequence joins TRBV7-3 and TRBJ2-5, with D uncertain. Germline CDR1 reads SGHTA; CDR2 reads FQGTGA. This CDR3 region has 13 residues. With 5 bases removed from V and 1 base from J, the gap between germline ends came to 8 bases. The CDR3 loop is CASSRQVQETQYF. CDR3 DNA: TGTGCCAGCAGCCGGCAGGTCCAAGAGACCCAGTACTTC.

Here the CDR3 reads CASSQGGGPRYEQYF. CDR3 bases: TGTGCCAGCAGCCAAGGGGGGGGACCGCGATACGAGCAGTACTTC. The V call is TRBV3-1, the J call TRBJ2-7; 7 bases line up with TRBD2. V dropped 1 base and J dropped 4; count of bases not matched to a gene: 7. The CDR3 loop spans 15 amino acids. Looked up from germline, CDR1 is LGHDT and CDR2 is YNNKEL (reference sequence).